The 23 T cell receptor delta chains below come from one sample, sequenced in a study of gamma-delta T cells after stem cell transplantation (TCRdb year 2016). The library relied on RT-PCR. Sequencing was performed on an Illumina MiSeq. Clone calls in TCRdb were regenerated from the public reads with CATT, after which identical DNA sequences shared one row. The sample profile shows over 2,500 delta-chain clones; 21% of them were found once. Jointly, the top ten make up roughly 24% of the sample. The sample taken for sequencing was gamma-delta T cells. The receptor set was obtained from a human donor. It is not recorded whose cells these are; they may come from a transplant donor.

This clone was seen more than once but under ten times. A far larger clone is just one base off, so this is likely a read error. The rearrangement uses TRDV2 and TRDJ1; D not resolved. The CDR3 sequence is 13 residues long. Between the trimmed V and J ends, which lost 5 bases and 2 bases, there was a span of 11 bases. Germline V gene data show CDR1 as GEAIGNYY and CDR2 as EKD. The CDR3 sequence: CACGPLVTDKLIF. DNA for the CDR3: TGTGCCTGTGGCCCGCTGGTAACCGATAAACTCATCTTT.

By share, this clone counts as large. This specimen includes other DNA sequences encoding the same CDR3. The J gene is TRDJ1, the V gene TRDV2, with 9 bases fitting TRDD3. This CDR3 is 18 amino acids long. Germline V lookup: CDR1 GEAIGNYY, CDR2 EKD. With V trimmed by 3 bases and J by 0 bases, 13 bases remained unmatched. In nucleotides, the CDR3 is TGTGCCTGTGACGCCATTAAGAGCTGGGGGATTCACACCGATAAACTCATCTTT. Translating it yields CACDAIKSWGIHTDKLIF.

The sample holds a few counts of this clone. The protein recorded in TCRdb matches a much larger clone and deviates from this DNA's translation at residue 3, suggesting a read error; the protein here is obtained by translating the DNA. The genes are TRDV2 and TRDJ1, with TRDD2 as a possible D gene (6 bases). This CDR3 is 18 amino acids long. Germline-derived CDR1 and CDR2 are GEAIGNYY and EKD. The DNA for the CDR3 is TGTGCCCGTGACTTCCTGGATCCTACTGCGGGGCACACCGATAAACTCATCTTT. It encodes CARDFLDPTAGHTDKLIF.

This clone is medium-sized (0.01 to 0.1%) within its sample. This chain uses TRDV2 with TRDJ1; D perhaps matches TRDD3 (5 bases). Trimming took 3 bases from V and 0 from J, leaving 34 bases between them. Germline V lookup: CDR1 GEAIGNYY, CDR2 EKD. The CDR3 is 22 residues long. The CDR3 sequence: CACDPVRSPTTSLDTYTDKLIF. CDR3 coding DNA: TGTGCCTGTGACCCTGTACGGTCTCCAACTACCTCACTGGACACCTACACCGATAAACTCATCTTT.

This chain joins TRDV2 and TRDJ1; 13 bases map to TRDD3. V dropped 5 bases and J dropped 1; count of bases not matched to a gene: 18. Germline V lookup: CDR1 GEAIGNYY, CDR2 EKD. The CDR3 totals 20 residues. DNA for the CDR3: TGTGCCTGTGCCTCGGTGGGTACTGGGGGATACGTTTATCGCACCGATAAACTCATCTTT. It encodes CACASVGTGGYVYRTDKLIF.

Regarding this clone: TCRdb attributes to this sequence the protein of a much larger clone, which differs from the DNA translation at residue 9; a read error is likely, and the protein displayed is translated from the DNA. This sample includes further DNA sequences coding for the same CDR3. The chain joins TRDV2 to TRDJ1; 9 positions match TRDD3. The ends lost 4 bases at V and 4 bases at J; junction bases unmatched: 12. Germline V CDR1 and CDR2: GEAIGNYY, EKD. The CDR3 has 16 residues. CDR3 loop: CACEPLGDSSYDKLIF. In nucleotides, the CDR3 is TGTGCCTGTGAACCTCTGGGGGATTCTTCATACGATAAACTCATCTTT.

Regarding this clone: This clone may be a read error of a much larger clone one base away. Other DNA sequences in this sample translate to the same CDR3. The chain links TRDV3 to TRDJ1, with 10 nucleotides matching TRDD3. The CDR3 totals 16 residues. Germline-derived CDR1 and CDR2 are TVYSNPD and GDNSRS (reference sequence). The CDR3 sequence: CAMGAGGYGDTDKLIF. As DNA, the CDR3 is TGTGCGATGGGGGCCGGGGGATACGGAGACACCGATAAACTCATCTTT.

As for this clone: A much larger clonotype is one base distant, so this may be a read error. The same CDR3 is also encoded by other DNA sequences in this sample. V is TRDV2 and J is TRDJ1; TRDD3 aligns across 11 bases. In germline, CDR1 is GEAIGNYY, CDR2 EKD. Germline trimming cut 3 bases from V and 0 bases from J; bases unmatched to any gene: 26. CDR3 size: 23 residues. DNA for the CDR3: TGTGCCTGTGACCTCCTTAGGGGGTTGCTGGGGGATACACCGAAGAATTACACCGATAAACTCATCTTT. It encodes CACDLLRGLLGDTPKNYTDKLIF.

This clone occurred a few times. The mismatch at residue 16 between this DNA's translation and the TCRdb protein of a much larger clone likely reflects a read error; the protein shown is translated from the DNA. This rearrangement joins TRDV2 to TRDJ1, with TRDD3 matching 11 bases. The CDR3 consists of 18 residues. Germline CDR1 is GEAIGNYY and CDR2 is EKD. CDR3 nucleotide sequence: TGTGCCTGTGACACTCTGGGGGATACTTTAGAGTACACCGATAAACCCATCTTT. Amino acid sequence: CACDTLGDTLEYTDKPIF.

By proportion, this clone is medium-sized. J is TRDJ1 and V is TRDV2; 7 bases match TRDD3. Germline V gene sequence: CDR1 GEAIGNYY, CDR2 EKD. CDR3 length: 19 amino acids. Trimming removed 3 bases from V and 0 bases from J; junction bases left unmatched: 18. CDR3 coding DNA: TGTGCCTGTGACCAGGTTACTGGGGACCCAGGGGAGTACACCGATAAACTCATCTTT. Its translation: CACDQVTGDPGEYTDKLIF.

This clone has just a few counts. A far larger clone is one base from this, pointing to a likely read error. At the DNA level, this CDR3 is encoded by other sequences in the same sample as well. The J gene is TRDJ1, the V gene TRDV2; 10 bases are a match to TRDD3. Unmatched junction bases numbered 9, after V lost 1 base and J lost 2 bases. Germline lookup yields CDR1 GEAIGNYY and CDR2 EKD. The CDR3 has 17 residues. This CDR3 is CACDTVSTGGSTDKLIF. The CDR3 coding sequence is TGTGCCTGTGACACTGTGAGTACTGGGGGATCGACCGATAAACTCATCTTT.

The chain combines TRDV2 with TRDJ3, with TRDD3 identical over 13 bases. CDR1 is GEAIGNYY, CDR2 EKD, per germline. The junction had 12 bases not matched to a gene; V was cut back by 0 bases and J by 2 bases. This CDR3 has 22 amino acids. This CDR3 is CACDTVLGDTSPHTWDTRQMFF. CDR3 bases: TGTGCCTGTGACACCGTACTGGGGGATACGTCCCCCCATACCTGGGACACCCGACAGATGTTTTTC.

As regards this clone: A far larger clone lies a single base away; this is likely a read error. The same CDR3 can be traced to other DNA sequences in this sample. The chain combines TRDV2 with TRDJ3; D might be TRDD3 (5 bases). CDR1 is GEAIGNYY, CDR2 EKD, per germline. The CDR3 spans 22 residues. CDR3 sequence: CACDTAESLSAAGSWDTRQMFF. The CDR3 nucleotides read TGTGCCTGTGACACCGCCGAGTCTCTTAGCGCCGCAGGCTCCTGGGATACCCGACAGATGTTTTTC.

This clone was counted at least ten times. The chain uses TRDV2 and TRDJ1; 10 nucleotides align to TRDD3. Germline V gene sequence: CDR1 GEAIGNYY, CDR2 EKD. J gave up 0 bases and V 1 base, and 7 bases lay outside the gene matches. The CDR3 has 17 amino acids. CDR3 loop: CACDTGGYRSYTDKLIF. The CDR3 coding sequence is TGTGCCTGTGACACTGGGGGATACAGGTCGTACACCGATAAACTCATCTTT.

By its share, this clone is medium-sized (0.01 to 0.1%). The chain joins TRDV1 to TRDJ1; TRDD2 matches at 7 bases. This CDR3 has 23 residues. Germline CDR1 and CDR2: TSWWSYY and QGS. The junction had 25 bases not matched to a gene; V was cut back by 0 bases and J by 0 bases. CDR3 bases: TGTGCTCTTGGGGAACTAGGGCGGCCTTCCTGCGGGGACCGGGCCGGGTACACCGATAAACTCATCTTT. Residues: CALGELGRPSCGDRAGYTDKLIF.

This clone was seen a few times. The junction departs from germline at one end; a sequencing error may be responsible. The sample has other DNA sequences that encode this CDR3 too. The rearrangement uses TRDV2 and TRDJ1, with 9 positions matching TRDD3. The CDR3 contains 17 residues. Looked up from germline, CDR1 is GEAIGNYY and CDR2 is EKD. The CDR3 DNA sequence: TGTGCCTGTGACCCGGCTGGGGGATCCCTGTACACCGATAAGCTCATCTTT. Translated, it gives CACDPAGGSLYTDKLIF.

As to this clone: This could be a read error, since a much larger clone is one nucleotide away. In the same sample, other DNA sequences code for this CDR3. The chain recombines TRDV1 with TRDJ3; 10 bases fit TRDD3. The CDR3 consists of 23 residues. Trimming cost V 3 bases and J 5 bases; bases outside gene matches: 22. CDR1 is TSWWSYY, CDR2 QGS, per germline. CDR3 nucleotide sequence: TGTGCTCTTGGGGAGCTAAGCCTACCTGGGGGATATAACGTCGACCGGGACACCCGACAGATGTTTTTC. Amino acids: CALGELSLPGGYNVDRDTRQMFF.

Regarding this clone: TCRdb's listed protein matches a much larger clone and diverges from this DNA's translation at residue 9, likely through a read error; the protein shown comes from the DNA. The chain links TRDV2 to TRDJ1; 7 nucleotides line up with TRDD3. This CDR3 region has 14 residues. Unmatched junction bases numbered 3, after V lost 0 bases and J lost 3 bases. Germline V gene lookup returns CDR1 GEAIGNYY and CDR2 EKD. The CDR3 DNA reads TGTGCCTGTGACACCGTACTGGGGTCCGATAAACTCATCTTT. This codes for CACDTVLGSDKLIF.

In this sample, this clone is large. The chain has TRDV2 and TRDJ1; 12 bases are shared with TRDD3. CDR3 size: 18 residues. CDR1 and CDR2 (germline): GEAIGNYY, EKD. The ends lost 1 base at V and 2 bases at J; junction bases unmatched: 10. The CDR3 sequence: CACDTVPLGDTGTDKLIF. As DNA, the CDR3 is TGTGCCTGTGACACGGTCCCACTGGGGGATACAGGAACCGATAAACTCATCTTT.

About this clone itself: The germline gene is not matched at one end of the junction; a read error may be the cause. Within the sample, other DNA sequences also encode this same CDR3. V is TRAV29/DV5 and J is TRDJ1, with 10 bases fitting TRDD3. The CDR3 spans 16 residues. Germline V gene lookup returns CDR1 NSMFDY and CDR2 ISSIKDK. CDR3 bases: TGTGCAGCAAGCGCGAAAGGGGGATACGCCAGCGATAAGCTCATCTTT. Its translation is CAASAKGGYASDKLIF.

To note about this clone: This likely traces to a read error, being one base from a far larger clone. The genes are TRDV2 and TRDJ1; TRDD3 is a possible D gene (6 bases). CDR1 GEAIGNYY and CDR2 EKD come from the germline V gene. The CDR3 is made up of 17 amino acids. DNA for the CDR3: TGTGCCCGTGACTCGGTCGTGGGGGCCCAGTACACCGATAAACTCATCTTT. Amino acids: CARDSVVGAQYTDKLIF.

This clone was seen a few times. V and J are TRDV2 and TRDJ1; tentatively, D is TRDD3 (5 bases). With 0 bases removed from V and 3 bases from J, the gap between germline ends came to 31 bases. The length of the CDR3 is 21 residues. The germline V gene encodes CDR1 GEAIGNYY and CDR2 EKD. CDR3 DNA sequence: TGTGCCTGTGACACCCTATCACCCCCGAAGGATTCCGGAGGGGGGGCCGATAAACTCATCTTT. As protein: CACDTLSPPKDSGGGADKLIF.

To note about this clone: This DNA's translation and the protein TCRdb lists, from a much larger clone, do not match at residue 17, likely due to a read error; the protein shown is translated from the DNA. This chain uses TRDV2 with TRDJ1; D uncertain. The CDR3 extends over 19 amino acids. The germline V gene encodes CDR1 GEAIGNYY and CDR2 EKD. CDR3 region: CACDTLGLYPNRFTDKPIF. In DNA, the CDR3 is TGTGCCTGTGACACCCTTGGTTTGTACCCGAACCGGTTCACCGATAAACCCATCTTT.